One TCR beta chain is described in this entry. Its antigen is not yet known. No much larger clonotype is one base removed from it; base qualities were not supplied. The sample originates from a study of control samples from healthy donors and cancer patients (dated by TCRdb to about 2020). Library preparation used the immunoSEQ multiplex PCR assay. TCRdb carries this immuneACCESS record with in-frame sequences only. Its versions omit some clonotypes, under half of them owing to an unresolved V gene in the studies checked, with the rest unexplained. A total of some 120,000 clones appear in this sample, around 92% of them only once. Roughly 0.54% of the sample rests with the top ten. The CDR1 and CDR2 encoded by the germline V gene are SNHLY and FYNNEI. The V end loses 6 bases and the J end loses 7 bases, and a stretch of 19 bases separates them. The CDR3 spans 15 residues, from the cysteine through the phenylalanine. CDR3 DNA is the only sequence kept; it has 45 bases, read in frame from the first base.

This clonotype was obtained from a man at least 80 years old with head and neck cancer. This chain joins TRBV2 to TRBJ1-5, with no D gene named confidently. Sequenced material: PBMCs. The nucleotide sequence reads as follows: TGTGCCAGCAGCGGAGGGAGCGCCGGCGACCAGCCCCAGCATTTT. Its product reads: CASSGGSAGDQPQHF. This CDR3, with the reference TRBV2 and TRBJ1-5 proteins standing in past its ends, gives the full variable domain EPEVTQTPSHQVTQMGQEVILRCVPISNHLYFYWYRQILGQKVEFLVSFYNNEISEKSEIFDDQFSVERPDGSNFTLKIRSTKLEDSAMYFCASSGGSAGDQPQHFGDGTRLSIL.